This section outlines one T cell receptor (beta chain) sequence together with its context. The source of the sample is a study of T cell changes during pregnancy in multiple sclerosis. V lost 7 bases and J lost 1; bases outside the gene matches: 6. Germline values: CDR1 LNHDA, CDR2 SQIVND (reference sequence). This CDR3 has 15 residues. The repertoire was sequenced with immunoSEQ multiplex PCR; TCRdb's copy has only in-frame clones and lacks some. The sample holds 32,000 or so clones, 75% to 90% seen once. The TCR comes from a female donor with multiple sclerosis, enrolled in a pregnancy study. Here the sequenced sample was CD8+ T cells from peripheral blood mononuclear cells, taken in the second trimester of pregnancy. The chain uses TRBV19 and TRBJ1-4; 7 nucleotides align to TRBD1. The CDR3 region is CASTPRDRTNEKLFF. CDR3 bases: TGTGCCAGTACTCCCCGGGACAGAACTAATGAAAAACTGTTTTTT.